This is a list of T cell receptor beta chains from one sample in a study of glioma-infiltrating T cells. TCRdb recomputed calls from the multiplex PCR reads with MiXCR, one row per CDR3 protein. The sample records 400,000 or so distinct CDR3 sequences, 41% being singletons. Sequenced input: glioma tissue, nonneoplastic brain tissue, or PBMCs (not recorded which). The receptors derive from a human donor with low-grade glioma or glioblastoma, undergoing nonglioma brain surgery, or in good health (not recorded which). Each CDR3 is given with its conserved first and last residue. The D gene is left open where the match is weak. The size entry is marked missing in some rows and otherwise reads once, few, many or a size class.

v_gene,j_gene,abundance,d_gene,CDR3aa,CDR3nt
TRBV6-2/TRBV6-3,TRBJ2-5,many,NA,CASRSSVQETQYF,TGTGCCAGCCGTTCTAGCGTTCAAGAGACCCAGTACTTC
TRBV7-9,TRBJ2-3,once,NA,CASSLLGAGSCDTQYF,TGTGCCAGCAGCTTATTGGGGGCGGGGAGCTGCGATACGCAGTATTTT
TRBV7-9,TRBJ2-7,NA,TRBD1,CASSPQGARQYF,TGTGCCAGCAGCCCACAGGGGGCGCGGCAGTACTTC
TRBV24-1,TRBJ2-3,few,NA,CATSDPGAGHTDTQYF,TGTGCCACCAGTGATCCGGGGGCGGGACACACAGATACGCAGTATTTT
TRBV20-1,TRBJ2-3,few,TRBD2,CSARGDSGRITQYF,TGCAGTGCTAGGGGAGATAGCGGGAGAATAACCCAGTATTTT
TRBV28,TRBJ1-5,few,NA,CASSWAVYRFSNQPQHF,TGTGCCAGCAGTTGGGCAGTATATAGGTTTTCGAATCAGCCCCAGCATTTT
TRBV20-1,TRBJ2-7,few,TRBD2,CSASSGRRTYEQYF,TGCAGTGCTAGTAGCGGGAGGCGGACCTACGAGCAGTACTTC
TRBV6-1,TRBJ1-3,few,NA,CASSYSGAPGNTIYF,TGTGCCAGCAGCTATTCAGGGGCCCCTGGAAACACCATATATTTT
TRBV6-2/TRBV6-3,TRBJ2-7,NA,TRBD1,CASSYSGTGYERYF,TGTGCCAGCAGTTATTCAGGGACAGGCTACGAGCGGTACTTC
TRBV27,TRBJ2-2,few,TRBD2,CASSLWGTSGRAGNTGELFF,TGTGCCAGCAGTTTATGGGGGACTAGCGGGAGGGCCGGGAACACCGGGGAGCTGTTTTTT
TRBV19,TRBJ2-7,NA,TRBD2,CASSITTSGIYEQYF,TGTGCCAGTAGTATCACGACTAGCGGGATCTACGAGCAGTACTTC
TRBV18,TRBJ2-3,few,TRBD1,CASSPEDRARTDTQYF,TGTGCCAGCTCACCAGAGGACAGGGCCCGCACAGATACGCAGTATTTT
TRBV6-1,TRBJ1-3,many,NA,CASSDGRRPEGNTIYF,TGTGCCAGCAGTGACGGCCGGCGCCCCGAAGGAAACACCATATATTTT
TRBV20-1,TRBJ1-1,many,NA,CSARDLGASTEAFF,TGCAGTGCTAGAGATCTTGGGGCCAGCACTGAAGCTTTCTTT
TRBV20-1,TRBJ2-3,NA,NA,CSASIAERTGTQYF,TGCAGTGCTTCTATAGCGGAACGCACAGGTACGCAGTATTTT
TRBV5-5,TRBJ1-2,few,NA,CASSLAAAGDGYTF,TGTGCCAGCAGCTTGGCCGCGGCAGGTGATGGCTACACCTTC
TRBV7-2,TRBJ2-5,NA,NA,CASGLDLAGGVETQYF,TGTGCCAGCGGCTTAGATCTAGCAGGAGGGGTGGAGACCCAGTACTTC
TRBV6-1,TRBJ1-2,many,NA,CASSPRHVDGYTF,TGTGCCAGCAGTCCACGACACGTCGATGGCTACACCTTC
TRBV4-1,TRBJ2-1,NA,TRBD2,CASSQGRVGTSGRDDQFF,TGCGCCAGCAGCCAAGGAAGAGTGGGGACTAGCGGGAGGGATGATCAGTTCTTC
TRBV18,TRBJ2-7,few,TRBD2,CASSELAGDIGAYEQYF,TGTGCCAGCTCGGAACTAGCGGGAGACATAGGAGCCTACGAGCAGTACTTC
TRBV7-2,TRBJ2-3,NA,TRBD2,CASSRRRSGEGHTQYF,TGTGCCAGCAGCCGCCGTCGATCGGGGGAGGGTCATACGCAGTATTTT
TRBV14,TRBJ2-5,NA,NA,CASSQEGREQETQYF,TGTGCCAGCAGCCAAGAGGGCAGGGAACAAGAGACCCAGTACTTC
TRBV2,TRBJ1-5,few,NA,CASSLQGNQPQHF,TGTGCCAGCAGTTTACAGGGCAATCAGCCCCAGCATTTT
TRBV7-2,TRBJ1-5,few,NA,CASSPEGDQPQHF,TGTGCCAGCAGCCCAGAAGGGGATCAGCCCCAGCATTTT
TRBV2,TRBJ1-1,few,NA,CASSRERGTTEAFF,TGTGCCAGCAGTCGTGAGAGGGGGACCACTGAAGCTTTCTTT
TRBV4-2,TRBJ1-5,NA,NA,CASSQEGGPSRNQPQHF,TGTGCCAGCAGCCAAGAGGGGGGCCCAAGCCGCAATCAGCCCCAGCATTTT
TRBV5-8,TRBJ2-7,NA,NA,CASSRQTAYEQYF,TGTGCCAGCAGCCGACAAACCGCCTACGAGCAGTACTTC
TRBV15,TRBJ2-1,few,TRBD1,CATRLPGTGNDNEQFF,TGTGCCACCAGACTACCTGGGACAGGGAACGACAATGAGCAGTTCTTC
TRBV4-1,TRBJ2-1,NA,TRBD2,CASSQDLAGAYNEQFF,TGCGCCAGCAGCCAAGATCTAGCGGGAGCTTACAATGAGCAGTTCTTC
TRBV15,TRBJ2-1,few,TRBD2,CATSRLAGGAYNEQFF,TGTGCCACCAGCAGATTAGCGGGAGGCGCCTACAATGAGCAGTTCTTC
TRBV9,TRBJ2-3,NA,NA,CASSVASTDTQYF,TGTGCCAGCAGCGTAGCCAGCACAGATACGCAGTATTTT
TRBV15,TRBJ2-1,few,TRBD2,CATSPRGRGHEQFF,TGTGCCACCAGCCCACGAGGGAGGGGTCATGAGCAGTTCTTC
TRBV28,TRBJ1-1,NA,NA,CASTRGTDTEAFF,TGTGCCAGCACCAGGGGAACGGACACTGAAGCTTTCTTT
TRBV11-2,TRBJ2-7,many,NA,CASSLGGGSSYEQYF,TGTGCCAGCAGCTTAGGTGGGGGGAGCTCCTACGAGCAGTACTTC
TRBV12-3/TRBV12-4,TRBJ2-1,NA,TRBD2,CASSLLLAGLNEQFF,TGTGCCAGCAGTTTATTACTAGCGGGACTAAATGAGCAGTTCTTC
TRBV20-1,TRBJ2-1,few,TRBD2,CSAREGLASSYNEQFF,TGCAGTGCTAGAGAGGGACTAGCGTCCTCCTACAATGAGCAGTTCTTC
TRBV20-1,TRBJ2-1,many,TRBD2,CSARPGGSAYNEQFF,TGCAGTGCTAGGCCCGGGGGGTCGGCCTACAATGAGCAGTTCTTC
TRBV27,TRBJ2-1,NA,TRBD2,CASRRLADEQFF,TGTGCCAGCAGGAGACTAGCGGATGAGCAGTTCTTC
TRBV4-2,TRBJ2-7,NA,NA,CASSQDSGSRNEQYF,TGTGCCAGCAGCCAAGATTCCGGAAGTCGGAACGAGCAGTACTTC
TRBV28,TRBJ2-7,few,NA,CASSLSFYIYEQYF,TGTGCCAGCAGTTTATCCTTCTATATCTACGAGCAGTACTTC
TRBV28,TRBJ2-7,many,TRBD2,CASSPSGGPYEQYF,TGTGCCAGCAGCCCTTCGGGAGGGCCCTACGAGCAGTACTTC
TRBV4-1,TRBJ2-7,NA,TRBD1,CASSHPGQGAYEQYF,TGCGCCAGCAGCCACCCAGGACAGGGCGCCTACGAGCAGTACTTC
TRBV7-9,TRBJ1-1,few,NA,CASSFGNEAFF,TGTGCCAGCAGCTTCGGGAATGAAGCTTTCTTT